This T cell receptor beta chain was documented in a study of T-cell memory formation after mild COVID-19. Trimming stripped 5 bases from V and 5 bases from J, with 27 bases between. There are 18 residues in the CDR3. Study results and limitations: Pre-infection memory harbored some responding clones, suggesting cross-reactive memory joined.

TCRdb re-derived calls from the 5' RACE reads in MiXCR, one entry per CDR3 protein. Of about 260,000 distinct CDR3 sequences in the sample, approximately 8% were seen once. Many counts were recorded for this clonotype. Its antigen remains unknown. The material sequenced was PBMCs or a T cell subset sorted from them (not recorded which). This chain uses TRBV23-1 with TRBJ2-5; D might be TRBD1 (7 bases). TRBV23-1 is identified as an open reading frame with a role that is uncertain. The receptor's source is a man between 18 and 29 years old who had mild COVID-19 (a few samples of this study predate the infection). Cell type and time point are not known. Here the CDR3 DNA reads TGCGCCAGCAGTGACCCCCAGGGGGGAAGGATCTCAAGGGAGACCCAGTACTTC. This encodes CASSDPQGGRISRETQYF.